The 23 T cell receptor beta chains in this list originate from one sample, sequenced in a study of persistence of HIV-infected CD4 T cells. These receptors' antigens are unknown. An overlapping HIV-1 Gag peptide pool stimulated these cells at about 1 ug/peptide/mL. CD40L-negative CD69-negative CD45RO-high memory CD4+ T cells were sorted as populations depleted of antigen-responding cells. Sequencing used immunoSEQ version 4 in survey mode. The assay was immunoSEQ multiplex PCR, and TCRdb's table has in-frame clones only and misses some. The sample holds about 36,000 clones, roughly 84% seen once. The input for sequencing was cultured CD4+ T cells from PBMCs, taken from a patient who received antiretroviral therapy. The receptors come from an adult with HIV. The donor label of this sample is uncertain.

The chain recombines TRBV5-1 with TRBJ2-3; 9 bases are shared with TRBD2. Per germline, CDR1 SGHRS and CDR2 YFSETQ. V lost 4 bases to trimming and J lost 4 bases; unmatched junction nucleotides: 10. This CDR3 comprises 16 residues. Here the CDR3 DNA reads TGCGCCAGCAGCGAAACGATTAGCGGGGGATCAGATACGCAGTATTTT. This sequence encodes CASSETISGGSDTQYF. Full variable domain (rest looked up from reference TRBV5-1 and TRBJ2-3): KAGVTQTPRYLIKTRGQQVTLSCSPISGHRSVSWYQQTPGQGLQFLFEYFSETQRNKGNFPGRFSGRQFSNSRSEMNVSTLELGDSALYLCASSETISGGSDTQYFGPGTRLTVL.

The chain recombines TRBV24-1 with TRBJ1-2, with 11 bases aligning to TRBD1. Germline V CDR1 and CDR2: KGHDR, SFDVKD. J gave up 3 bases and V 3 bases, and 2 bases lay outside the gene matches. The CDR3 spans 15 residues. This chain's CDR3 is CATSDAGQGDYGYTF. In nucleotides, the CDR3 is TGTGCCACCAGTGATGCGGGACAGGGGGACTATGGCTACACCTTC.

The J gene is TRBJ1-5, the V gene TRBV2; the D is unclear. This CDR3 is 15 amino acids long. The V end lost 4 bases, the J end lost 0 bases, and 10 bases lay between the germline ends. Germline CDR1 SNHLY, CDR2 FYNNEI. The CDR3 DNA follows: TGTGCCAGCAGTGTGGACGGTCATAGCAATCAGCCCCAGCATTTT. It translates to CASSVDGHSNQPQHF. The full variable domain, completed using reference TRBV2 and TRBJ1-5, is EPEVTQTPSHQVTQMGQEVILRCVPISNHLYFYWYRQILGQKVEFLVSFYNNEISEKSEIFDDQFSVERPDGSNFTLKIRSTKLEDSAMYFCASSVDGHSNQPQHFGDGTRLSIL.

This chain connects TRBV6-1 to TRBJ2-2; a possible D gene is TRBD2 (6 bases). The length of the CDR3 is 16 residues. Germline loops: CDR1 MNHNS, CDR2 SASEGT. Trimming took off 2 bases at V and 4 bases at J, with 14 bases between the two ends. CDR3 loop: CASSEWIRGTTGELFF. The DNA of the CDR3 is TGTGCCAGCAGTGAATGGATCCGGGGGACCACCGGGGAGCTGTTTTTT.

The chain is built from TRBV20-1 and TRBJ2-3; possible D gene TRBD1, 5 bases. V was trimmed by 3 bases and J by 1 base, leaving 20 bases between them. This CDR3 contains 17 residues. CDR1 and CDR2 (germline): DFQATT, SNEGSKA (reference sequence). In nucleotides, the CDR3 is TGCAGTGCTAGTGGACCCTGGTCCTTGGGGCGCACAGATACGCAGTATTTT. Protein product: CSASGPWSLGRTDTQYF.

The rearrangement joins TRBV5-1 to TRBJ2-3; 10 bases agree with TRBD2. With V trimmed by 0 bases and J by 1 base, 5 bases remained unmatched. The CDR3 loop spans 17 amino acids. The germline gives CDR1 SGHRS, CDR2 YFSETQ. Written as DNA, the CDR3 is TGCGCCAGCAGCTTGGGGGGACTAGCGACCGGCACAGATACGCAGTATTTT. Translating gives CASSLGGLATGTDTQYF.

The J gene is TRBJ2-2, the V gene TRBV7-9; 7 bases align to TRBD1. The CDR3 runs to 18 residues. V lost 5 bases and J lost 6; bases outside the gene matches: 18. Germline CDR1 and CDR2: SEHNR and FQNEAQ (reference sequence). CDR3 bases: TGTGCCAGCAGCCCCATTGGGACAGCGGCGCCCTGGGCCGGGGAGCTGTTTTTT. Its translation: CASSPIGTAAPWAGELFF.

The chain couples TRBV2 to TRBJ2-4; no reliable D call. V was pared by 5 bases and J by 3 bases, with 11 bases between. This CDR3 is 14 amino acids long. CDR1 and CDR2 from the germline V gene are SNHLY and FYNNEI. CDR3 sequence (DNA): TGTGCCAGCAGTCCCTCCTCGTTCAAAAACATTCAGTACTTC. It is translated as CASSPSSFKNIQYF.

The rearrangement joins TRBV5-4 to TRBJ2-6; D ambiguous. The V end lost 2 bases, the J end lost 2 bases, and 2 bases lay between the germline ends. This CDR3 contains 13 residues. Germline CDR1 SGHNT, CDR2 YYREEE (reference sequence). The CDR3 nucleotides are TGTGCCAGCAGCTTCACTGGGGCCAACGTCCTGACTTTC. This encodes CASSFTGANVLTF.

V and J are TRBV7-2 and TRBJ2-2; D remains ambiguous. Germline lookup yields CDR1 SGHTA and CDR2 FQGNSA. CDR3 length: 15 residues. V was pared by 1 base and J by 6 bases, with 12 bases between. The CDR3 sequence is CASSLGALWAGELFF. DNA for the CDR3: TGTGCCAGCAGCTTAGGGGCTCTGTGGGCCGGGGAGCTGTTTTTT.

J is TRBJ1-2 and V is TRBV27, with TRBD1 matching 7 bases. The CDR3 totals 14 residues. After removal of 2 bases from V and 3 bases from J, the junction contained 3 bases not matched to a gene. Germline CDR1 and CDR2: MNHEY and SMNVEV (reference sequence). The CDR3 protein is CASSLKGGDYGYTF. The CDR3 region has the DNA TGTGCCAGCAGTTTAAAAGGGGGCGACTATGGCTACACCTTC.

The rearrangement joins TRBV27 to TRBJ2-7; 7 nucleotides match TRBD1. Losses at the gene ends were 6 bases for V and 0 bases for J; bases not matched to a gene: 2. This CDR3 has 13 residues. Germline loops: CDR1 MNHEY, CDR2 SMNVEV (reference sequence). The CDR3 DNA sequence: TGTGCCAGCAGACGACAGGGCTCCTACGAGCAGTACTTC. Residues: CASRRQGSYEQYF.

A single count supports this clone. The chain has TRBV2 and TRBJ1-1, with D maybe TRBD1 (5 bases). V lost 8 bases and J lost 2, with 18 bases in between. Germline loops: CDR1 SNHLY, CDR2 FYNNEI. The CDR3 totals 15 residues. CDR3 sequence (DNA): TGTGCCAGCGGCCTAGAGGGAGGGGTTAACACTGAAGCTTTCTTT. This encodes CASGLEGGVNTEAFF.

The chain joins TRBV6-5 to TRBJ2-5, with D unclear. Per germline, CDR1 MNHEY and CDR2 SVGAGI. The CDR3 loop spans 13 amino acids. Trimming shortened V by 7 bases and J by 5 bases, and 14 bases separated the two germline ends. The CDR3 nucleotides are TGTGCCAGCATGACACAGTCGTGGGAGACCCAGTACTTC. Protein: CASMTQSWETQYF.

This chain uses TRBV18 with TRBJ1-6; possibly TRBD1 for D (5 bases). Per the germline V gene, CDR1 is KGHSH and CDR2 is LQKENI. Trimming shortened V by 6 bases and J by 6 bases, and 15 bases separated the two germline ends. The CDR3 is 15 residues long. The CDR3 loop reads CASSRGPGINSPLHF. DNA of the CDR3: TGTGCCAGCTCCCGGGGACCGGGGATTAATTCACCCCTCCACTTT.

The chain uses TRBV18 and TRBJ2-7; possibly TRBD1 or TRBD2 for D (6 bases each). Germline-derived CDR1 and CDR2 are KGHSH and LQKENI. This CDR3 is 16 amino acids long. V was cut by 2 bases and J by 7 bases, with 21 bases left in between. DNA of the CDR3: TGTGCCAGCTCACCAATCTTCTCAAGGGTAGGGGGGGAGCAGTACTTC. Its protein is CASSPIFSRVGGEQYF.

The CDR3 nucleotides are TGCGCCAGCAGCTTGGTAGGGGGGGACACCGGGGAGCTGTTTTTT. Protein: CASSLVGGDTGELFF. This chain uses TRBV5-1 with TRBJ2-2; D is perhaps TRBD2 (7 bases). The CDR3 runs to 15 residues. Trimming cost V 0 bases and J 3 bases, with 9 bases left between them. Germline lookup yields CDR1 SGHRS and CDR2 YFSETQ.

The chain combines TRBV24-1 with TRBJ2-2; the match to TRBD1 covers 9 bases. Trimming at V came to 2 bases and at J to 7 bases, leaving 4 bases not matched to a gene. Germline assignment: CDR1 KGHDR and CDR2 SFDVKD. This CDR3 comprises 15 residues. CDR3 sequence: CATSDYRGQGGELFF. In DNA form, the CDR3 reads TGTGCCACCAGTGATTACAGGGGGCAAGGCGGGGAGCTGTTTTTT.

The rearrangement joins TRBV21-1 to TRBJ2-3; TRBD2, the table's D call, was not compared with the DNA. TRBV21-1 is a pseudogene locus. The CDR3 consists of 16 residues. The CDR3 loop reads CASGRQETSGGDTQYF. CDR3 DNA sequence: TGTGCCAGCGGGAGACAGGAGACTAGCGGGGGAGATACGCAGTATTTT.

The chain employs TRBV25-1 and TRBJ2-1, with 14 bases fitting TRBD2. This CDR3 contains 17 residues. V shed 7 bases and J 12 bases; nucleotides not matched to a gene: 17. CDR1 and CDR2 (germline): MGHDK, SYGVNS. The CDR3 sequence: CASTLGLAGASGSGQFF. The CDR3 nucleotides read TGTGCCAGCACCCTGGGACTAGCGGGGGCCTCTGGTAGTGGGCAGTTCTTC. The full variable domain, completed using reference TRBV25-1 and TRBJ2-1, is EADIYQTPRYLVIGTGKKITLECSQTMGHDKMYWYQQDPGMELHLIHYSYGVNSTEKGDLSSESTVSRIRTEHFPLTLESARPSHTSQYLCASTLGLAGASGSGQFFGPGTRLTVL.

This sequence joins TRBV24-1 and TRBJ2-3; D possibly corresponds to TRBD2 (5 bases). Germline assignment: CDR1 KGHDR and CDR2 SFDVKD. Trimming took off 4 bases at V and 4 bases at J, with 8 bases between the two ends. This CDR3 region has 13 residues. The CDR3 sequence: CATSERESDTQYF. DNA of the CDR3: TGTGCCACCAGTGAAAGGGAGTCAGATACGCAGTATTTT.

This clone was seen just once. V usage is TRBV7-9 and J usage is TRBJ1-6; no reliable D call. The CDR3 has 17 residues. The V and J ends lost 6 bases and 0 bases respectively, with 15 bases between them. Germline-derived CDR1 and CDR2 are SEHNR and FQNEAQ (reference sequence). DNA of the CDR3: TGTGCCAGCAGGCACACTACCCAAAGCTCCTATAATTCACCCCTCCACTTT. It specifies CASRHTTQSSYNSPLHF.

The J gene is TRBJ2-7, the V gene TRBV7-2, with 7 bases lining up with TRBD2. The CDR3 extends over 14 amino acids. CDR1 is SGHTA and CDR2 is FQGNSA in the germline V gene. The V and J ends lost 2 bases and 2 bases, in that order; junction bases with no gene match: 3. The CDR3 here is CASSLFRGAYEQYF. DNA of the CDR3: TGTGCCAGCAGCTTATTCCGGGGGGCCTACGAGCAGTACTTC.